This T cell receptor beta chain was documented in a study of glioma-infiltrating T cells. Amplification of TCR alpha and beta CDR3 regions from RNA used iRepertoire nested multiplex PCR. Tissue mRNA or PBMC total RNA, about 95-450 ng, went into one-step reverse transcription and amplification. TCRdb processed the multiplex PCR reads anew with MiXCR; each CDR3 protein has one entry. Of fewer than 200,000 distinct CDR3 sequences in the sample, more than 30% were seen once. This clonotype was observed a handful of times. The antigen remains undetermined. Broader study findings: Non-neoplastic patients had below-expected tissue-blood divergence, while all gliomas exceeded expectation.

This receptor was identified in a human donor with low-grade glioma or glioblastoma, undergoing nonglioma brain surgery, or in good health (not recorded which). The sequencing sample was made of glioma tissue, nonneoplastic brain tissue, or PBMCs (not recorded which).

The chain's CDR3 is CATSDLGVEQYF. For the CDR3, the DNA is TGTGCCACCAGTGATTTGGGGGTCGAGCAGTACTTC. This sequence joins TRBV24-1 and TRBJ2-7; D gene ambiguous. Germline V lookup: CDR1 KGHDR, CDR2 SFDVKD. V lost 0 bases, J lost 6 bases, and 5 bases lay in between. CDR3 length: 12 residues.